This passage covers 13 T cell receptor beta chains from one sample sequenced in a study of type 1 and type 2 diabetes patients. PCR was run on genomic DNA. A primer set of 30 forward and 13 reverse primers amplified the CDR3. TCRdb itself ran the multiplex PCR reads through MiXCR, one entry per CDR3 protein. The sample shows 280,000 or so distinct CDR3 sequences, 47% of them seen only once. The sequenced sample consisted of peripheral blood mononuclear cells (PBMCs). The receptors shown here come from a man younger than 35 with type 2 diabetes.

The J gene is TRBJ2-3, the V gene TRBV2; 9 bases map to TRBD1. The CDR3 has 14 amino acids. Per the germline V gene, CDR1 is SNHLY and CDR2 is FYNNEI. The junction had 0 bases not matched to a gene; V was cut back by 4 bases and J by 1 base. The CDR3 spells CASSGTGGTDTQYF. In DNA form, the CDR3 reads TGTGCCAGCAGTGGGACAGGGGGCACAGATACGCAGTATTTT.

The chain employs TRBV19 and TRBJ2-5; a weak D match, TRBD1 (6 bases). With 3 bases removed from V and 2 bases from J, the gap between germline ends came to 16 bases. Per germline, CDR1 LNHDA and CDR2 SQIVND (reference sequence). CDR3 length: 16 amino acids. The DNA of the CDR3 is TGTGCCAGTAGTATTGATTTGGTCACAGGGCAAGAGACCCAGTACTTC. Residues: CASSIDLVTGQETQYF.

V gene TRBV10-3 combines with J gene TRBJ1-2; unclear D gene. Germline values: CDR1 ENHRY, CDR2 SYGVKD. Trimming stripped 10 bases from V and 4 bases from J, with 19 bases between. CDR3 size: 14 residues. The CDR3 region is CASSRSSIAYGYTF. The CDR3 coding sequence is TGTGCCAGCAGCCGCTCGTCTATTGCCTATGGCTACACCTTC.

The V call is TRBV7-8, the J call TRBJ2-3, with 8 nucleotides matching TRBD2. This CDR3 is built from 17 residues. V shed 5 bases and J 0 bases; nucleotides not matched to a gene: 10. Germline V gene lookup returns CDR1 SGHVS and CDR2 FQNEAQ. CDR3 loop: CASSGRIAGTSTDTQYF. The DNA for the CDR3 is TGTGCCAGCAGCGGACGAATAGCGGGGACTAGCACAGATACGCAGTATTTT.

This clonotype has more than one count but fewer than ten. The V and J genes are TRBV12-3 or TRBV12-4 and TRBJ1-1; no reliable D call. Trimming stripped 6 bases from V and 5 bases from J, with 7 bases between. The CDR3 is made up of 11 amino acids. The CDR3 DNA sequence: TGTGCCAGCAGCTCAGGTACTGAAGCTTTCTTT. This codes for CASSSGTEAFF.

The rearrangement joins TRBV5-1 to TRBJ2-7; no reliable D call. Germline assignment: CDR1 SGHRS and CDR2 YFSETQ. V lost 1 base to trimming and J lost 2 bases, with 7 bases between them. This CDR3 contains 13 residues. In DNA form, the CDR3 reads TGCGCCAGCAGCTTGACAGCTGCCTACGAGCAGTACTTC. Translation gives CASSLTAAYEQYF.

This clonotype has at least ten counts. The J gene is TRBJ1-2, the V gene TRBV30, with D uncertain. The germline V and J ends were trimmed by 2 bases and 8 bases, with 21 bases remaining between them. This CDR3 is built from 15 residues. Per germline, CDR1 GTSNPN and CDR2 SVGIG (reference sequence). CDR3 in DNA: TGTGCCTGGAGTCCACTTTATTCGCCCGAAAAGGGCTACACCTTC. Translated: CAWSPLYSPEKGYTF.

This sequence joins TRBV3-1 and TRBJ1-6; 7 bases are shared with TRBD1. V was clipped by 4 bases and J by 10 bases; unmatched bases: 7. The length of the CDR3 is 14 residues. CDR1 and CDR2 (germline): LGHDT, YNNKEL (reference sequence). The DNA of the CDR3 is TGTGCCAGCAGCCCTCCAGGGGGTACCTCACCCCTCCACTTT. It specifies CASSPPGGTSPLHF.

Many counts were recorded for this clonotype. The chain links TRBV7-2 to TRBJ1-2; TRBD1 might be the D (6 bases). CDR1 and CDR2 from the germline V gene are SGHTA and FQGNSA. V gave up 4 bases and J gave up 4 bases, with 16 bases separating them. The CDR3 sequence is 15 residues long. This CDR3 is CASSSIQGFVYGYTF. CDR3 nucleotide sequence: TGTGCCAGCAGCTCCATTCAGGGGTTCGTCTATGGCTACACCTTC.

The CDR3 DNA reads TGTGCCAGTACTATCAACCCCCGGGCTAATGAAAAACTGTTTTTT. Its translation: CASTINPRANEKLFF. The genes are TRBV19 and TRBJ1-4; D is uncertain. V gave up 7 bases and J gave up 3 bases, with 15 bases separating them. This CDR3 comprises 15 residues. The germline CDR1 and CDR2 sequences are LNHDA and SQIVND (reference sequence).

The rearrangement joins TRBV20-1 to TRBJ2-5, with 8 bases aligning to TRBD1. Losses at the gene ends were 5 bases for V and 4 bases for J; bases not matched to a gene: 6. The length of the CDR3 is 13 residues. Looked up from germline, CDR1 is DFQATT and CDR2 is SNEGSKA (reference sequence). DNA for the CDR3: TGCAGTGCTCCCTCAGGGGGCCGAGAGACCCAGTACTTC. Translation: CSAPSGGRETQYF.

This clonotype was recorded only once. This chain connects TRBV7-8 to TRBJ2-7; D not certain. This CDR3 has 13 amino acids. Germline-derived CDR1 and CDR2 are SGHVS and FQNEAQ. Trimming left V 8 bases short and J 2 bases short, with 13 bases between. The CDR3 reads CASLGRIPYEQYF. In DNA form, the CDR3 reads TGTGCCAGCCTGGGCCGCATACCCTACGAGCAGTACTTC.

The chain employs TRBV2 and TRBJ2-7; a possible D gene is TRBD2 (6 bases). V was trimmed by 3 bases and J by 0 bases, leaving 15 bases between them. Germline assignment: CDR1 SNHLY and CDR2 FYNNEI. The CDR3 is 16 residues long. The CDR3 DNA is TGTGCCAGCAGTGAGAGGGGACTTCTATTCTCCTACGAGCAGTACTTC. This encodes CASSERGLLFSYEQYF.